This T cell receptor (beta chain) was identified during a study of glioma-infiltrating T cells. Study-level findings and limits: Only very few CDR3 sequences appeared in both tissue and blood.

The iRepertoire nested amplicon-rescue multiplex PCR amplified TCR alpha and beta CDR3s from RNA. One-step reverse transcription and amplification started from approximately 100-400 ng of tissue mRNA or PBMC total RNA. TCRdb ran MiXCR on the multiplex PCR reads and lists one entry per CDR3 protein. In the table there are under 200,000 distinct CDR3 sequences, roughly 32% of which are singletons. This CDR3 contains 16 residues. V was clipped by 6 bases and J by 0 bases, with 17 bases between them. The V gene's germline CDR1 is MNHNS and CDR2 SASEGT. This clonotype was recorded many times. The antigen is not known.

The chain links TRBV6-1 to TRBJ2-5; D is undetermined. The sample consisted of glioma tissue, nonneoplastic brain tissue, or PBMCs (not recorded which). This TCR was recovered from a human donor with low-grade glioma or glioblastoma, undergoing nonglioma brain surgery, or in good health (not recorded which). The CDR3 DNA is TGTGCCAGCAGCTACCGCCGACCCTCTTACCAAGAGACCCAGTACTTC. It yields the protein CASSYRRPSYQETQYF.